These T cell receptor beta chains were read from a single sample in a study of T-cell memory formation after mild COVID-19. TCRdb reprocessed the 5' RACE reads with MiXCR, giving one entry per CDR3 protein. The sample holds 350,000 to 400,000 distinct CDR3 sequences, around 14% seen once. Sample: PBMCs or a T cell subset sorted from them (not recorded which). The receptor source for this set is a young man who had mild COVID-19 (a few samples of this study predate the infection). Cell type and time point are not known. The CDR3 runs from the conserved cysteine through the conserved F or W. The D gene is left open where the match is weak. Size tells how often a clone was seen (once, few, many) or the class of an expanded clone, and some rows leave it out.

size: many
J: TRBJ1-2
D: TRBD1
V: TRBV7-2
DNA: TGTGCCAGCAGCCGTTCAGGGGGGGCCTCGATCTATGGCTACACCTTC
CDR3: CASSRSGGASIYGYTF

size: many
J: TRBJ2-3
D: TRBD2
V: TRBV7-2
DNA: TGTGCCAGCAGCCCCCCGGGACTAGCGCGCGGTACGCAGTATTTT
CDR3: CASSPPGLARGTQYF

size: few
J: TRBJ2-1
D: TRBD1
V: TRBV5-1
DNA: TGCGCCAGCAGCACAGGGACAGGGAAATACAATGAGCAGTTCTTC
CDR3: CASSTGTGKYNEQFF

size: -
J: TRBJ1-1
D: -
V: TRBV6-1
DNA: TGTGCCAGCAGGGATAGGAAAATGAACACTGAAGCTTTCTTT
CDR3: CASRDRKMNTEAFF

size: many
J: TRBJ2-2
D: -
V: TRBV12-3/TRBV12-4
DNA: TGTGCCAGCAGTCCGAACAGGGCGTCGAACACCGGGGAGCTGTTTTTT
CDR3: CASSPNRASNTGELFF

size: -
J: TRBJ2-3
D: -
V: TRBV27
DNA: TGTGCCAGCAGTTTTCACTCTAGCACAGATACGCAGTATTTT
CDR3: CASSFHSSTDTQYF

size: many
J: TRBJ2-1
D: -
V: TRBV5-4
DNA: TGTGCCAGCAGCTTGGACAGCTCCTACAATGAGCAGTTCTTC
CDR3: CASSLDSSYNEQFF

size: many
J: TRBJ2-3
D: TRBD2
V: TRBV4-1
DNA: TGCGCCAGCAGCCAAGAAGGAGGAGCGGGGGGGGTGAGGACGCAGTATTTT
CDR3: CASSQEGGAGGVRTQYF

size: -
J: TRBJ2-6
D: TRBD1
V: TRBV7-9
DNA: TGTGCCAGCAGCACTCGGGGACAGGTTGCTGGGGCCAACGTCCTGACTTTC
CDR3: CASSTRGQVAGANVLTF

size: -
J: TRBJ2-3
D: TRBD1
V: TRBV30
DNA: TGTGCCTGGGTGACAGGGGGGACAGATACGCAGTATTTT
CDR3: CAWVTGGTDTQYF

size: few
J: TRBJ2-2
D: -
V: TRBV10-3
DNA: TGTGCCATCAGTGTCTCGGGGCTACTCACCGGGGAGCTGTTTTTT
CDR3: CAISVSGLLTGELFF

size: -
J: TRBJ2-1
D: TRBD2
V: TRBV12-3/TRBV12-4
DNA: TGTGCCAGCACTCTTAGCGGGGGGGCCGGTAGTGAGCAGTTCTTC
CDR3: CASTLSGGAGSEQFF

size: -
J: TRBJ1-1
D: TRBD1
V: TRBV7-8
DNA: TGTGCCAGCAGCCCAAGGGGGCGGAACACTGAAGCTTTCTTT
CDR3: CASSPRGRNTEAFF

size: -
J: TRBJ1-1
D: -
V: TRBV7-8
DNA: TGTGCCAGCAGCTTACTGGACACGAACACTGAAGCTTTCTTT
CDR3: CASSLLDTNTEAFF

size: few
J: TRBJ2-3
D: TRBD2
V: TRBV7-2
DNA: TGTGCCAGCAGCTTGACTAGCATCCTGCGAGAGGGGCAGTATTTT
CDR3: CASSLTSILREGQYF

size: few
J: TRBJ2-3
D: TRBD2
V: TRBV3-1
DNA: TGTGCCAGCAGAGGGACTAGCGGGGACACAGATACGCAGTATTTT
CDR3: CASRGTSGDTDTQYF

size: -
J: TRBJ2-3
D: TRBD2
V: TRBV7-2
DNA: TGTGCCAGCAGCTTCGCTAGCGGGGGGGCATCAGATACGCAGTATTTT
CDR3: CASSFASGGASDTQYF

size: -
J: TRBJ2-5
D: -
V: TRBV5-1
DNA: TGCGCCAGCAGCTTGGCCCCCTGGGGGGACCAAGAGACCCAGTACTTC
CDR3: CASSLAPWGDQETQYF

size: few
J: TRBJ1-2
D: -
V: TRBV5-1
DNA: TGCGCCAGCAGCCCTTCGGGGTCCGGGAATGGCTACACCTTC
CDR3: CASSPSGSGNGYTF

size: few
J: TRBJ1-2
D: -
V: TRBV20-1
DNA: TGCAGTGCTAGTCCGGGGAATAACTATGGCTACACCTTC
CDR3: CSASPGNNYGYTF

size: many
J: TRBJ1-2
D: -
V: TRBV7-9
DNA: TGTGCCAGCAGCCGAACAGGGTCGGACTATGGCTACACCTTC
CDR3: CASSRTGSDYGYTF